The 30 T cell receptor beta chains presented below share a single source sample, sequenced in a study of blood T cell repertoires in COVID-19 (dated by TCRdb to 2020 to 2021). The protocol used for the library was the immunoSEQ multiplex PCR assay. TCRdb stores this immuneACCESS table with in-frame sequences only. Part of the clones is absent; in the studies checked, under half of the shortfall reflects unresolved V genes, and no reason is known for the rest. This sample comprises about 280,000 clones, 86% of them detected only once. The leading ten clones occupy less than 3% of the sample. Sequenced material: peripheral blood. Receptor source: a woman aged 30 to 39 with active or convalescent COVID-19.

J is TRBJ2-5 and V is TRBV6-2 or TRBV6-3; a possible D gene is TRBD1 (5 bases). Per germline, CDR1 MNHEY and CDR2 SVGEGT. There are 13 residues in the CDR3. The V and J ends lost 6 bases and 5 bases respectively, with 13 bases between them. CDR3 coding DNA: TGTGCCAGCAGCCAGACAGCAGGGGAGACCCAGTACTTC. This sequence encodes CASSQTAGETQYF.

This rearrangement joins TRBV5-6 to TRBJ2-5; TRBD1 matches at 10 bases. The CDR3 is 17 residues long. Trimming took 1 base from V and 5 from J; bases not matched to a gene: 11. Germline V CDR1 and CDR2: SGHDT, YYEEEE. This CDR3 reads CASSLLSGTGVFETQYF. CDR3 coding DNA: TGTGCCAGCAGCTTGCTCAGCGGGACAGGGGTGTTCGAGACCCAGTACTTC.

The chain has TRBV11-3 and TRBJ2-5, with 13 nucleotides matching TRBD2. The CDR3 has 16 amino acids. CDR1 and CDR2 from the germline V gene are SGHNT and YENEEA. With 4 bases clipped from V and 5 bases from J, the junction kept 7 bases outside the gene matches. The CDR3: CASSSGLAGVRETQYF. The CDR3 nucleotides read TGTGCCAGCAGCTCCGGACTAGCGGGGGTGAGGGAGACCCAGTACTTC.

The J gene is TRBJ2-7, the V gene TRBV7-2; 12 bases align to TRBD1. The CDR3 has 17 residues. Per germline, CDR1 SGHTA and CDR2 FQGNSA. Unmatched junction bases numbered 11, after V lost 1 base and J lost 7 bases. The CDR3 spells CASSLGRGTGGFAEQYF. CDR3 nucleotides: TGTGCCAGCAGCTTAGGCCGAGGGACAGGGGGCTTTGCAGAGCAGTACTTC.

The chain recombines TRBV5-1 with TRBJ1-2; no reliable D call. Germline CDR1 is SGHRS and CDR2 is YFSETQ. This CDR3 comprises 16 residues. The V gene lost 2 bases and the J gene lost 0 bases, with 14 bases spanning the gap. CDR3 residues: CASSLGLLDSNYGYTF. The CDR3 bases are TGCGCCAGCAGCTTAGGACTGCTGGACTCTAACTATGGCTACACCTTC.

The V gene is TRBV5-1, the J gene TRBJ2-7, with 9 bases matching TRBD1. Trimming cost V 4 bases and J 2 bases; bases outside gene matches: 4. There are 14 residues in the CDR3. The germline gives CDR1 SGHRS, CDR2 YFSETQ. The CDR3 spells CASSQGQGTYEQYF. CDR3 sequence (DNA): TGCGCCAGCAGCCAGGGACAGGGAACCTACGAGCAGTACTTC. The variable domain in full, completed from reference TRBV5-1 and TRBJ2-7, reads KAGVTQTPRYLIKTRGQQVTLSCSPISGHRSVSWYQQTPGQGLQFLFEYFSETQRNKGNFPGRFSGRQFSNSRSEMNVSTLELGDSALYLCASSQGQGTYEQYFGPGTRLTVT.

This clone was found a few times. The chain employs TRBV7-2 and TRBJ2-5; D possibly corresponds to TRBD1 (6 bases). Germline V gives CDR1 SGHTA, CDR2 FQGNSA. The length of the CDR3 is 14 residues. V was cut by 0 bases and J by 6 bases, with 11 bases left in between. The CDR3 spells CASSLAGGLKTQYF. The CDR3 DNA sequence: TGTGCCAGCAGCTTAGCAGGGGGTTTGAAGACCCAGTACTTC.

The CDR3 here is CASSLGALVNTEAFF. In nucleotides, the CDR3 is TGCGCCAGCAGCTTGGGGGCTCTTGTGAACACTGAAGCTTTCTTT. The rearrangement uses TRBV5-1 and TRBJ1-1; D unresolved. Germline V gives CDR1 SGHRS, CDR2 YFSETQ. Trimming removed 0 bases at V and 0 bases at J, with 9 bases between. The CDR3 consists of 15 residues.

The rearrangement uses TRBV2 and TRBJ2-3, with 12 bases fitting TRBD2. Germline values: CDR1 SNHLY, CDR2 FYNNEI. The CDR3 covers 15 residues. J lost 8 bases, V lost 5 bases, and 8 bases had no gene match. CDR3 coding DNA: TGTGCCAGCAGTCCCACTAGCGGGGGGTTTGTTACGCAGTATTTT. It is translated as CASSPTSGGFVTQYF.

The CDR3 is CASSFRSGGRGNSPLHF. The CDR3, as DNA: TGTGCCAGCAGCTTTAGGAGCGGTGGCAGAGGCAATTCACCCCTCCACTTT. The V call is TRBV7-2, the J call TRBJ1-6; no reliable D call. With 3 bases removed from V and 7 bases from J, the gap between germline ends came to 19 bases. The CDR3 contains 17 residues. Germline CDR1 and CDR2: SGHTA and FQGNSA.

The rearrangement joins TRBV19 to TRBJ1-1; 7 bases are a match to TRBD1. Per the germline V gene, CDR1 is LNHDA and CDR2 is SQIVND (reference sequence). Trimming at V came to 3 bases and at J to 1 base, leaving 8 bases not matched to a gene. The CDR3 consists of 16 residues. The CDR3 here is CASSMILEGANTEAFF. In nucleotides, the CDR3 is TGTGCCAGTAGTATGATACTCGAGGGGGCGAACACTGAAGCTTTCTTT.

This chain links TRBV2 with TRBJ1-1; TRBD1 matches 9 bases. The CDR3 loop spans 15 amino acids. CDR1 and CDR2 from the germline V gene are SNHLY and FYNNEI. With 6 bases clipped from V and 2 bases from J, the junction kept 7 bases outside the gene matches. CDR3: CASSETGGSNTEAFF. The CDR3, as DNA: TGTGCCAGCAGCGAAACAGGGGGCTCAAACACTGAAGCTTTCTTT.

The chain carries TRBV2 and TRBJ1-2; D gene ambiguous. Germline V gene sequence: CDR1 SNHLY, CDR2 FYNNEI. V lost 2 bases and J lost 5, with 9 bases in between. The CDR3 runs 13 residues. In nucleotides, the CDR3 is TGTGCCAGCAGTGAATTGACAAGTTATGGCTACACCTTC. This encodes CASSELTSYGYTF.

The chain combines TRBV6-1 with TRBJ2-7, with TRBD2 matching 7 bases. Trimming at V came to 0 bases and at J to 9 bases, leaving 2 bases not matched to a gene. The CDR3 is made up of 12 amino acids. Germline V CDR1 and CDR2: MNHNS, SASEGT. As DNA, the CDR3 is TGTGCCAGCAGTGAAGCAGGCGGGAGGCAGTACTTC. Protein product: CASSEAGGRQYF.

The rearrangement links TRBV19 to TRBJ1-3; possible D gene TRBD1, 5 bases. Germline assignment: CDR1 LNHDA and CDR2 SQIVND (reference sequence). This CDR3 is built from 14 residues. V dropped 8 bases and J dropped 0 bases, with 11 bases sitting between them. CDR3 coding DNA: TGTGCCAGTCTGGACACCTCCTCTGGAAACACCATATATTTT. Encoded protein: CASLDTSSGNTIYF.

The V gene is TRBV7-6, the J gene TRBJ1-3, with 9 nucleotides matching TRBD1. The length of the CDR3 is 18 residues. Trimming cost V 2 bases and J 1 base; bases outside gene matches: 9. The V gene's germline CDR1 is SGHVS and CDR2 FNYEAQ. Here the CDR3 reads CASSLFGTGRTSGNTIYF. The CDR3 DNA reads TGTGCCAGCAGCTTATTTGGGACAGGGCGAACTTCTGGAAACACCATATATTTT. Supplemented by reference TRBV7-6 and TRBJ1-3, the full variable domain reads GAGVSQSPRYKVTKRGQDVALRCDPISGHVSLYWYRQALGQGPEFLTYFNYEAQQDKSGLPNDRFSAERPEGSISTLTIQRTEQRDSAMYRCASSLFGTGRTSGNTIYFGEGSWLTVV.

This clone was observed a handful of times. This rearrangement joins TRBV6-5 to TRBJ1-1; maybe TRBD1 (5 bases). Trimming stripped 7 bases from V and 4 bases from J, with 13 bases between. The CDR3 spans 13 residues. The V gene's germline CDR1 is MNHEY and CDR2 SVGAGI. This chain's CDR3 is CASTRVGGTEAFF. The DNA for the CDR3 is TGTGCCAGCACCAGGGTTGGTGGCACTGAAGCTTTCTTT.

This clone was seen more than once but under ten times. In DNA form, the CDR3 reads TGTGCCAGCAGCTACCGGACAGGGGGTGGCTACACCTTC. Residues: CASSYRTGGGYTF. The chain employs TRBV7-9 and TRBJ1-2; 10 positions agree with TRBD1. V lost 4 bases and J lost 7; bases outside the gene matches: 3. Germline V gives CDR1 SEHNR, CDR2 FQNEAQ (reference sequence). The CDR3 spans 13 residues.

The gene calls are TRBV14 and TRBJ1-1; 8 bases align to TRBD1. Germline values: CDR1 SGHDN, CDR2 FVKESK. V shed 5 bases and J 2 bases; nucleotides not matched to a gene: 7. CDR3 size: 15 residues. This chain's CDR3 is CASSSDSGGNTEAFF. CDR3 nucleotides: TGTGCCAGCAGCTCCGACTCAGGGGGCAACACTGAAGCTTTCTTT.

As DNA, the CDR3 is TGTGCCAGTTTTCAGGGGGGTTTGAGCAATCAGCCCCAGCATTTT. The encoded protein is CASFQGGLSNQPQHF. J is TRBJ1-5 and V is TRBV19, with 7 bases lining up with TRBD1. V gave up 8 bases and J gave up 1 base; unmatched junction bases: 8. Looked up from germline, CDR1 is LNHDA and CDR2 is SQIVND (reference sequence). The CDR3 has 15 amino acids.

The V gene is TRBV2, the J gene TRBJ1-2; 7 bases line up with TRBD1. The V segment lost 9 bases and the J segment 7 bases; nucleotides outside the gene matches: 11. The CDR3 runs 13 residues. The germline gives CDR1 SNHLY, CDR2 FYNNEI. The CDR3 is CASTGVARGGYTF. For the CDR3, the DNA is TGTGCCAGTACAGGGGTGGCCAGGGGTGGCTACACCTTC.

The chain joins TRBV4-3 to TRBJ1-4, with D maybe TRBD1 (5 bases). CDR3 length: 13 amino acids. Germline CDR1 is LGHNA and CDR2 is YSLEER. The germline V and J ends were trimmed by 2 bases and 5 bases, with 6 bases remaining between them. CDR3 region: CASSQRQNEKLFF. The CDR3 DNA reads TGCGCCAGCAGCCAAAGACAGAATGAAAAACTGTTTTTT.

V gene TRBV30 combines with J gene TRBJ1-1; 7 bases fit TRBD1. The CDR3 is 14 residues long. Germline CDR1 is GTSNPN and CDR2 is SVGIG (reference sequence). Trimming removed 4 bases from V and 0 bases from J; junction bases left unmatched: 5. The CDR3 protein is CAWTRDSLNTEAFF. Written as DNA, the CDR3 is TGTGCCTGGACCCGGGACAGCCTGAACACTGAAGCTTTCTTT. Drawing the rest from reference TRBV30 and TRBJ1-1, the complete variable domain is SQTIHQWPATLVQPVGSPLSLECTVEGTSNPNLYWYRQAAGRGLQLLFYSVGIGQISSEVPQNLSASRPQDRQFILSSKKLLLSDSGFYLCAWTRDSLNTEAFFGQGTRLTVV.

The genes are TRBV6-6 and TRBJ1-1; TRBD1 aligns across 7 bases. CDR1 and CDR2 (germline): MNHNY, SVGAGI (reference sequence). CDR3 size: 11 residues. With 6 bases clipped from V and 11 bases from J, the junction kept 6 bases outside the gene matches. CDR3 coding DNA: TGTGCCAGCAGACGACAGGGAGGGGCTTTCTTT. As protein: CASRRQGGAFF.

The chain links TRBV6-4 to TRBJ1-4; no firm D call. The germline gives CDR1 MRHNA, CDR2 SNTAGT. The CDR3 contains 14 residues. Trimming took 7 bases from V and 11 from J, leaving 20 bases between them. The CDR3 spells CASTPVGNGRKLFF. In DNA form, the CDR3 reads TGTGCCAGCACTCCCGTCGGGAATGGGCGGAAACTGTTTTTT.

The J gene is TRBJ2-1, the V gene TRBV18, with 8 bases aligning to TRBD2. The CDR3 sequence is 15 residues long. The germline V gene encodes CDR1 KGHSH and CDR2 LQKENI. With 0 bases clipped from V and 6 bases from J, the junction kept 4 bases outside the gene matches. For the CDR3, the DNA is TGTGCCAGCTCACCACCGGTCCTAGCGGGCAATGAGCAGTTCTTC. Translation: CASSPPVLAGNEQFF.

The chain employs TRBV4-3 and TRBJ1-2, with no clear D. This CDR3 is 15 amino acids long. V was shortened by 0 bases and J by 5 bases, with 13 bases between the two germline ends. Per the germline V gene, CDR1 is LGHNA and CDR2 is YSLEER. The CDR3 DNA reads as TGCGCCAGCAGCCAAGATATCCAGGCCCCGTATGGCTACACCTTC. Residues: CASSQDIQAPYGYTF.

The CDR3 region is CASSFEGSGYTF. CDR3 nucleotides: TGTGCCAGCAGCTTCGAGGGAAGTGGCTACACCTTC. The rearrangement links TRBV11-2 to TRBJ1-2; D is unclear. V was cut by 3 bases and J by 7 bases, with 9 bases left in between. Germline CDR1 SGHAT, CDR2 FQNNGV. CDR3 length: 12 amino acids.

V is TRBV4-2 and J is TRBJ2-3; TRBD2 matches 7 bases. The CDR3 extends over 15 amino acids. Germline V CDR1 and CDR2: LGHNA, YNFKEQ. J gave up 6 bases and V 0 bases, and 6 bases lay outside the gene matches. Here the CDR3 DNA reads TGTGCCAGCAGCCAAGAAAGCGGGGCCCCGGATACGCAGTATTTT. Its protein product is CASSQESGAPDTQYF.

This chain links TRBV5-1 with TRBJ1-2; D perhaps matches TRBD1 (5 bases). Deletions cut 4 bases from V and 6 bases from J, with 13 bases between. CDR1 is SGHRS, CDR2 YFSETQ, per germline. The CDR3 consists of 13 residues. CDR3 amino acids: CASSPGGLDGYTF. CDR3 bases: TGCGCCAGCAGCCCGGGGGGTTTGGATGGCTACACCTTC.